One and the same sample provided the 2 T cell receptor beta chains below, sequenced in a study of blood T cell repertoires in COVID-19. Data came from immunoSEQ multiplex PCR; TCRdb stores just in-frame clones and leaves some out. The repertoire holds around 60,000 clones, with around 86% as singletons. Sequenced: peripheral blood. These receptors were collected from a human donor in a cohort sampled during active COVID-19.

This clone was seen once. The CDR3 sequence is CASSQVGNSYNEQFF. The CDR3 nucleotides read TGTGCCAGCAGCCAAGTCGGGAACTCCTACAATGAGCAGTTCTTC. The rearrangement joins TRBV3-1 (or the pseudogene TRBV3-2) to TRBJ2-1; D may be TRBD2 (5 bases). V dropped 1 base and J dropped 0 bases, with 7 bases sitting between them. Germline V gene lookup returns CDR1 LGHDT and CDR2 YNNKEL (reference sequence). The CDR3 loop spans 15 amino acids.

J is TRBJ2-5 and V is TRBV30, with a tentative D call TRBD2 (6 bases). The CDR3 length is 14 residues. Germline V gene lookup returns CDR1 GTSNPN and CDR2 SVGIG (reference sequence). V lost 2 bases and J lost 2, with 12 bases in between. The CDR3 DNA reads TGTGCCTGGAGTTGGGTCGGAGGGCAAGAGACCCAGTACTTC. Its protein product is CAWSWVGGQETQYF.